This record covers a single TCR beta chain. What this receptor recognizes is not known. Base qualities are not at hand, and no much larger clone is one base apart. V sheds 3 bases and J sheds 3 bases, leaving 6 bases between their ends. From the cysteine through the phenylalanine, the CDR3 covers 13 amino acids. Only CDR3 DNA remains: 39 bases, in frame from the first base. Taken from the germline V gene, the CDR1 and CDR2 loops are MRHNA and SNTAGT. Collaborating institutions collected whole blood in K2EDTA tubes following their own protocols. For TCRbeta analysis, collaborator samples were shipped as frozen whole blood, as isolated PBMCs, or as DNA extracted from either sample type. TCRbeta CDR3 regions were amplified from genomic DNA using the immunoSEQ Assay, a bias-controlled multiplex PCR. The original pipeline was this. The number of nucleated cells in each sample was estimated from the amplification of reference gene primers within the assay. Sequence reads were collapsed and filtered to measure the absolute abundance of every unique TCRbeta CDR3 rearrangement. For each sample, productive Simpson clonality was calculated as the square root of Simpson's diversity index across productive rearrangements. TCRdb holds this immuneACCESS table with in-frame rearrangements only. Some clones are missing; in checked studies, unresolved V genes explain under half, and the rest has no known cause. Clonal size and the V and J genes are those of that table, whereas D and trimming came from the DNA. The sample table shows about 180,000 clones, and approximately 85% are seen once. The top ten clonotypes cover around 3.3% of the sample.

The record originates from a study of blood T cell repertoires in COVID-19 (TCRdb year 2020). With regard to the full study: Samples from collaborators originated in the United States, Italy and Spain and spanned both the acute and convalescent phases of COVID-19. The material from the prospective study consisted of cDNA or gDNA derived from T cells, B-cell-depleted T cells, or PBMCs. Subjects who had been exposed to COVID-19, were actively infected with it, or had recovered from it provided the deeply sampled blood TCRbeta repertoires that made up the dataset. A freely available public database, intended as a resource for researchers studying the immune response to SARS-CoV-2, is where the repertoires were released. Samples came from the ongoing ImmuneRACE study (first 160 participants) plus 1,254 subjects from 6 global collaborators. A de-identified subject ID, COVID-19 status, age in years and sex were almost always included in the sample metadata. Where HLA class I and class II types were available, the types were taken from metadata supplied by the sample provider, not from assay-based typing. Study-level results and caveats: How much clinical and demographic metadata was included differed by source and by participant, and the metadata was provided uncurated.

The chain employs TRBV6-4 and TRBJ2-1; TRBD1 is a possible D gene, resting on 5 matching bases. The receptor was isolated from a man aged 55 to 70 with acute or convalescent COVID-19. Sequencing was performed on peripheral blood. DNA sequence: TGTGCCAGCAGTGAGGGGCACTACAATGAGCAGTTCTTC. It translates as CASSEGHYNEQFF.